Listed here are 4 T cell receptor beta chains from one sample, sequenced in a study of shared clonotypes between healthy human individuals. Measured with immunoSEQ multiplex PCR; TCRdb has only the in-frame clones, and not every one. The table shows some 650,000 clones, with about 96% occurring only once. The sample was naive CD4+ T cells sorted from blood. Subset meaning: CD45RA+ positively selected. Every receptor here comes from a woman aged 30 to 39 in good health.

This clone was observed once. The rearrangement joins TRBV5-1 to TRBJ2-1; D uncertain. V lost 0 bases, J lost 12 bases, and 16 bases lay in between. The germline gives CDR1 SGHRS, CDR2 YFSETQ. The CDR3 extends over 14 amino acids. The CDR3 region has the DNA TGCGCCAGCAGCTTGGAGGCAAGCCTAGGTATGCAGTTCTTC. This translates into CASSLEASLGMQFF.

The gene calls are TRBV15 and TRBJ1-3; possibly TRBD1 for D (6 bases). The CDR3 extends over 16 amino acids. Germline loops: CDR1 LNHNV, CDR2 YYDKDF (reference sequence). With 5 bases removed from V and 0 bases from J, the gap between germline ends came to 14 bases. In DNA, the CDR3 is TGTGCCACCAGCTTTGGGACACCGAGCTCTGGAAACACCATATATTTT. This sequence encodes CATSFGTPSSGNTIYF.

This rearrangement joins TRBV28 to TRBJ1-2; possibly TRBD1 for D (5 bases). The CDR3 length is 15 residues. The V end was cut by 3 bases, the J end by 2 bases, with 13 bases between. CDR1 is MDHEN, CDR2 SYDVKM, per germline. CDR3 sequence: CASSFGQALNYGYTF. CDR3 nucleotides: TGTGCCAGCAGTTTCGGACAAGCGCTAAACTATGGCTACACCTTC.

The rearrangement joins TRBV27 to TRBJ1-3; D is perhaps TRBD1 (5 bases). Germline V CDR1 and CDR2: MNHEY, SMNVEV (reference sequence). The CDR3 spans 15 residues. V lost 3 bases, J lost 0 bases, and 9 bases lay in between. The CDR3 DNA follows: TGTGCCAGCAGTTTTCGGCAGGGCTCTGGAAACACCATATATTTT. It is translated as CASSFRQGSGNTIYF.